This TCR beta chain originates from a study of blood T cell repertoires in COVID-19. Original handling: From reference gene primer amplification, estimates of nucleated cell counts were derived. Assay: immunoSEQ multiplex PCR; the TCRdb copy retains only in-frame clones and omits some. The DNA gave D and trimming, while V, J and clone size come from that table. The sample shows around 130,000 clones, roughly four fifths of them seen only once. The junction had 6 bases not matched to a gene; V was cut back by 7 bases and J by 4 bases. The CDR3 is 13 residues long. The clonotype comes from a woman aged 55-75 years with acute or convalescent COVID-19. The chain carries TRBV12-3 or TRBV12-4 and TRBJ2-5, with 7 bases identical to TRBD1. Sequenced: peripheral blood. CDR3 DNA: TGTGCCAGCACCTCGACAGGGATAGAGACCCAGTACTTC. Its protein is CASTSTGIETQYF.